Listed below are T cell receptor beta chains from one sample, sequenced in a study of OX40 agonist ivuxolimab in advanced cancers. Sequenced by immunoSEQ multiplex PCR; TCRdb stores in-frame clones only, minus some. This table has about 100,000 clones, approximately 95% appearing once. Sequenced material: CD4+ or CD8+ T cells sorted from blood, taken in a trial of the OX40 agonist ivuxolimab. The receptors here all came from an adult with an advanced solid tumor such as melanoma, head and neck, liver or kidney cancer. CDR3s include the opening cysteine and the closing phenylalanine or tryptophan. A D gene is named only where the DNA matches it firmly. Expanded clones are given a class, and other clones once, few, many or no size at all.

.,TRBJ2-7,once,TRBV10-1,CASSEQQLSYEQYF,TGCGCCAGCAGTGAGCAGCAGCTGAGCTACGAGCAGTACTTC
.,TRBJ1-1,.,TRBV7-3,CASSATGGARNTEAFF,TGTGCCAGCAGCGCGACCGGGGGGGCTCGGAACACTGAAGCTTTCTTT
.,TRBJ2-2,.,TRBV5-4,CASSSFQDSTGELFF,TGTGCCAGCAGCTCCTTCCAGGACAGCACCGGGGAGCTGTTTTTT
.,TRBJ2-7,few,TRBV4-1,CASSQAASSYEQYF,TGCGCCAGCAGCCAAGCGGCTAGCTCCTACGAGCAGTACTTC
.,TRBJ2-5,.,TRBV20-1,CSARDLETQYF,TGCAGTGCTAGAGACTTAGAGACCCAGTACTTC
.,TRBJ1-1,.,TRBV29-1,CSVLQGYTEAFF,TGCAGCGTGCTACAGGGTTACACTGAAGCTTTCTTT
TRBD1,TRBJ2-4,once,TRBV15,CATSRETGLNIQYF,TGTGCCACCAGCAGAGAGACAGGGTTGAACATTCAGTACTTC
.,TRBJ1-2,.,TRBV18,CASSHREDYGYTF,TGTGCCAGCTCACACAGGGAGGACTATGGCTACACCTTC
TRBD2,TRBJ2-7,.,TRBV4-1,CASSQDSTGGPGDSYEQYF,TGCGCCAGCAGCCAAGATTCTACGGGAGGGCCAGGAGATTCCTACGAGCAGTACTTC
TRBD2,TRBJ2-7,.,TRBV28,CASTPLAGGTYEQYF,TGTGCCAGCACCCCCCTAGCGGGAGGAACCTACGAGCAGTACTTC
TRBD2,TRBJ2-7,.,TRBV7-8,CASSGRGGMTYEQYF,TGTGCCAGCAGTGGGCGGGGGGGGATGACCTACGAGCAGTACTTC
.,TRBJ1-4,.,TRBV5-6,CASSLVGLNEKLFF,TGTGCCAGCAGCCTAGTTGGGTTAAATGAAAAACTGTTTTTT
TRBD1,TRBJ2-7,.,TRBV28,CASSMDRNPYEQYF,TGTGCCAGCAGCATGGACAGGAACCCCTACGAGCAGTACTTC
TRBD1,TRBJ2-5,.,TRBV6-5,CASSHPDRVQETQYF,TGTGCCAGCAGCCACCCCGACAGGGTCCAAGAGACCCAGTACTTC
.,TRBJ2-5,.,TRBV7-2,CASSLVLSGETQYF,TGTGCCAGCAGCTTAGTCCTTTCTGGTGAGACCCAGTACTTC
.,TRBJ1-1,.,TRBV5-1,CASSLEGLIIEGTEAFF,TGCGCCAGCAGCTTGGAAGGGTTGATAATTGAGGGCACTGAAGCTTTCTTT
TRBD1,TRBJ1-2,.,TRBV28,CASSLSGTGLYEGYTF,TGTGCCAGCAGCCTCTCCGGGACAGGGTTGTATGAGGGCTACACCTTC
.,TRBJ2-3,.,TRBV5-4,CASSLELALQYF,TGTGCCAGCAGCTTGGAACTAGCCTTGCAGTATTTT
TRBD1,TRBJ2-1,.,TRBV5-5,CASSLGGTGNEQFF,TGTGCCAGCAGCTTGGGGGGGACAGGCAATGAGCAGTTCTTC
.,TRBJ2-7,.,TRBV10-1,CASSEYQGSHEQYF,TGCGCCAGCAGTGAGTATCAGGGGAGCCACGAGCAGTACTTC
TRBD1,TRBJ1-2,.,TRBV29-1,CSVGPGGSYGYTF,TGCAGCGTAGGTCCAGGGGGAAGCTATGGCTACACCTTC
TRBD1,TRBJ2-7,.,TRBV7-9,CASSLQVQGAYEQYF,TGTGCCAGCAGCTTACAAGTCCAGGGGGCCTACGAGCAGTACTTC
TRBD1,TRBJ2-1,.,TRBV7-3,CARQGTEKYNEQFF,TGTGCCAGACAGGGGACAGAAAAATACAATGAGCAGTTCTTC
TRBD2,TRBJ2-2,.,TRBV28,CASSRAGGPDGELFF,TGTGCCAGCAGTAGAGCGGGAGGGCCGGACGGGGAGCTGTTTTTT
TRBD2,TRBJ2-1,.,TRBV27,CASSPGLAGYNEQFF,TGTGCCAGCAGTCCAGGACTAGCGGGGTACAATGAGCAGTTCTTC
.,TRBJ1-2,.,TRBV5-5,CASSLAASPDYGYTF,TGTGCCAGCAGCTTGGCCGCCTCCCCCGACTATGGCTACACCTTC
.,TRBJ1-2,.,TRBV5-6,CASSSRLGWGYGYTF,TGTGCCAGCAGCTCACGTCTAGGGTGGGGCTATGGCTACACCTTC
.,TRBJ2-1,.,TRBV15,CATGGESGNEQFF,TGTGCCACGGGGGGAGAGTCTGGGAATGAGCAGTTCTTC
.,TRBJ2-7,.,TRBV25-1,CASSEAGSSYEQYF,TGTGCCAGCAGTGAGGCAGGCAGCTCCTACGAGCAGTACTTC
.,TRBJ2-2,.,TRBV7-9,CASSLAGTQNTGELFF,TGTGCCAGCAGCTTAGCCGGGACTCAGAACACCGGGGAGCTGTTTTTT
.,TRBJ1-5,.,TRBV19,CASSIVVGNQPQHF,TGTGCCAGTAGTATAGTGGTGGGCAATCAGCCCCAGCATTTT
.,TRBJ2-7,once,TRBV28,CASYPPARGGEQYF,TGTGCCAGCTATCCCCCGGCTCGAGGGGGCGAGCAGTACTTC
.,TRBJ2-7,.,TRBV5-5,CASSERRGEQYF,TGTGCCAGCAGCGAACGCAGGGGCGAGCAGTACTTC
TRBD1,TRBJ1-1,.,TRBV27,CASSSGQGGLVNTEAFF,TGTGCCAGCAGTTCGGGACAGGGGGGCCTCGTGAACACTGAAGCTTTCTTT
.,TRBJ2-7,.,TRBV11-2,CASSSPHEQYF,TGTGCCAGCAGCTCCCCCCACGAGCAGTACTTC
.,TRBJ1-1,few,TRBV30,CAWSVGDGTEAFF,TGTGCCTGGAGTGTAGGGGATGGTACTGAAGCTTTCTTT
TRBD2,TRBJ2-1,.,TRBV15,CATSRDTAGLASHEQFF,TGTGCCACCAGCAGAGATACAGCGGGGCTAGCGAGCCATGAGCAGTTCTTC
.,TRBJ2-3,.,TRBV9,CASSVARLADTQYF,TGTGCCAGCAGCGTAGCTAGGTTGGCAGATACGCAGTATTTT
.,TRBJ2-7,.,TRBV9,CASSPAAQGGEQYF,TGTGCCAGCAGCCCAGCGGCCCAGGGGGGCGAGCAGTACTTC
TRBD1,TRBJ2-1,.,TRBV27,CASSQTGSYNEQFF,TGTGCCAGCAGTCAGACAGGGAGCTACAATGAGCAGTTCTTC
.,TRBJ2-3,.,TRBV2,CASSEALVRGSDTQYF,TGTGCCAGCAGTGAAGCGCTAGTTCGGGGGTCAGATACGCAGTATTTT
.,TRBJ2-7,.,TRBV9,CASSAPGNFYEQYF,TGTGCCAGCAGCGCCCCGGGAAACTTCTACGAGCAGTACTTC
.,TRBJ2-5,.,TRBV4-3,CASSPSPGTLGETQYF,TGCGCCAGCAGCCCATCCCCCGGGACACTTGGGGAGACCCAGTACTTC
.,TRBJ1-5,.,TRBV29-1,CSGSGHSLGQPQHF,TGCAGCGGTTCAGGGCACAGCCTGGGGCAGCCCCAGCATTTT
.,TRBJ1-5,.,TRBV19,CASSIGANQPQHF,TGTGCCAGTAGTATCGGTGCTAATCAGCCCCAGCATTTT